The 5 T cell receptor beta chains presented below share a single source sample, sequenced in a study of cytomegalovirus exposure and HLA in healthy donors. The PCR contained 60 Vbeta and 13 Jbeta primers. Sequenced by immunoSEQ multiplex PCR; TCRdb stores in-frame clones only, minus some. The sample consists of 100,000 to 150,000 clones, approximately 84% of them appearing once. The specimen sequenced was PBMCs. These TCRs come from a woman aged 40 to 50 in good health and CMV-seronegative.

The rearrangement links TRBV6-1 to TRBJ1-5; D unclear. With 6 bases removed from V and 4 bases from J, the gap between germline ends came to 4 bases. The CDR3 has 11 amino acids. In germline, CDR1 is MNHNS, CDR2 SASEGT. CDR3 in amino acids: CASRENQPQHF. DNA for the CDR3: TGTGCCAGCAGGGAGAATCAGCCCCAGCATTTT.

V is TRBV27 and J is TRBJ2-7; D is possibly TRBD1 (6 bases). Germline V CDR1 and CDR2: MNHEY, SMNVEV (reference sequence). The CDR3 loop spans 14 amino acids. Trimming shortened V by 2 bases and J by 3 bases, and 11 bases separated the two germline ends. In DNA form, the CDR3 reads TGTGCCAGCAGTTTAACAGGGCTAGGCTACGAGCAGTACTTC. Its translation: CASSLTGLGYEQYF.

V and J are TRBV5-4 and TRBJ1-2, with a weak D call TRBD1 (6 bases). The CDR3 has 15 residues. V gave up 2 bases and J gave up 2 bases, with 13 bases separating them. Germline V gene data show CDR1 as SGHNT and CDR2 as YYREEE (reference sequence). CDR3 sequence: CASSLAQGQNYGYTF. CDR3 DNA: TGTGCCAGCAGCTTAGCCCAGGGGCAGAACTATGGCTACACCTTC.

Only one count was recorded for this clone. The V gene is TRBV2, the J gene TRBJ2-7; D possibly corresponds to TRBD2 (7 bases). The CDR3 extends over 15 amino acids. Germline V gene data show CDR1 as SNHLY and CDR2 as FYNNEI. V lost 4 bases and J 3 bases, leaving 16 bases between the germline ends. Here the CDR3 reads CASSGAGARIYEQYF. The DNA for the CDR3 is TGTGCCAGCAGTGGGGCGGGGGCCCGAATCTACGAGCAGTACTTC.

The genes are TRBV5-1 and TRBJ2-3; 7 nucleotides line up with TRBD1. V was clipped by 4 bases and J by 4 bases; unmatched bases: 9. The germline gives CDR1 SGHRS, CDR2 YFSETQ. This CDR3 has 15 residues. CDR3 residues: CASSLGQTRPDTQYF. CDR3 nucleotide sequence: TGCGCCAGCAGCCTGGGACAGACCAGGCCAGATACGCAGTATTTT.